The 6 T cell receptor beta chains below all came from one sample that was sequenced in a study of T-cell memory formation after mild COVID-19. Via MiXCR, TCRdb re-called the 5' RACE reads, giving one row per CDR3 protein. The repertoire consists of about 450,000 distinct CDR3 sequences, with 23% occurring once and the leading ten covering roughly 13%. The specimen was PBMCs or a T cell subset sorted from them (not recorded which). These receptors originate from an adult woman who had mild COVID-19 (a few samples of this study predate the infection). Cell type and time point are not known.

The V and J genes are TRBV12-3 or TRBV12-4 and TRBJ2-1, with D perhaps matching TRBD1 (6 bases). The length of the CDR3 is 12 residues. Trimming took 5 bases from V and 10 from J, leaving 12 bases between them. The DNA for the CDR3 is TGTGCCAGCAGTGAAACAGGGTACGAGCAGTTCTTC. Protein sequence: CASSETGYEQFF.

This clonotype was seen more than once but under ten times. As DNA, the CDR3 is TGCAGTGCTAGAGGCGCCCGGGACAGCCTACCACGCGGCACCTTC. Amino acid sequence: CSARGARDSLPRGTF. This chain links TRBV20-1 with TRBJ1-2; TRBD1 aligns across 7 bases. This CDR3 contains 15 residues. The ends lost 1 base at V and 13 bases at J; junction bases unmatched: 18. The germline CDR1 and CDR2 sequences are DFQATT and SNEGSKA (reference sequence).

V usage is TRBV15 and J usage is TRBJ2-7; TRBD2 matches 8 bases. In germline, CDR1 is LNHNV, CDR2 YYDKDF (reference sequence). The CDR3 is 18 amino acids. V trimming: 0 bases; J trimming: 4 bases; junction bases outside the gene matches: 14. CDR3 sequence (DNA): TGTGCCACCAGCAGAGATCGGGGGGGGCCCCAAGAAATTTACGAGCAGTACTTC. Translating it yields CATSRDRGGPQEIYEQYF.

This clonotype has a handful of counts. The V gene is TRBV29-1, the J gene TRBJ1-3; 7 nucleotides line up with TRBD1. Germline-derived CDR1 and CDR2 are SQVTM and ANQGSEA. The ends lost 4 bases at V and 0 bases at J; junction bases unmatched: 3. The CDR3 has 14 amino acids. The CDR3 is CSVAGQHSGNTIYF. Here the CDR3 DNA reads TGCAGCGTTGCGGGACAGCACTCTGGAAACACCATATATTTT.

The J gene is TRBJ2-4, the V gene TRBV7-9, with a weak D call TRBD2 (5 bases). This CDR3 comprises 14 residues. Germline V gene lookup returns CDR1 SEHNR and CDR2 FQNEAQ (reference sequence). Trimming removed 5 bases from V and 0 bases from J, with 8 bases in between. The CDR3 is CASSPGEAKNIQYF. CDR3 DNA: TGTGCCAGCAGCCCCGGGGAAGCCAAAAACATTCAGTACTTC.

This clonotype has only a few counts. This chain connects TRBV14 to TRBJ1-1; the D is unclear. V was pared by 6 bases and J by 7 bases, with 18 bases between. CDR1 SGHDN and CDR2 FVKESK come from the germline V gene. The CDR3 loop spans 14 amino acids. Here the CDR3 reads CASSSILGRDEAFF. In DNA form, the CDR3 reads TGTGCCAGCAGTTCCATTCTGGGGAGAGATGAAGCTTTCTTT. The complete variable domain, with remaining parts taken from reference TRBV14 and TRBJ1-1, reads EAGVTQFPSHSVIEKGQTVTLRCDPISGHDNLYWYRRVMGKEIKFLLHFVKESKQDESGMPNNRFLAERTGGTYSTLKVQPAELEDSGVYFCASSSILGRDEAFFGQGTRLTVV.